This T cell receptor (beta chain) was captured in a study of blood T cell repertoires in COVID-19. Study-wide context: T cells, B-cell-depleted T cells, or PBMCs provided the cDNA or gDNA that served as material.

The assay was immunoSEQ multiplex PCR, and TCRdb's table has in-frame clones only and misses some. The sample has approximately 240,000 clones, about 90% seen once. The CDR3 is 17 residues long. V was trimmed by 0 bases and J by 4 bases, leaving 17 bases between them. Germline CDR1 is LGHNA and CDR2 is YNFKEQ. This sequence was found in a young man with COVID-19, enrolled during active disease. The chain employs TRBV4-2 and TRBJ2-3; tentative D call: TRBD2 (7 bases). The sequencing sample was made of peripheral blood. The CDR3 bases are TGTGCCAGCAGCCAAGATTGGAGGGGGGGCCGCTCAGATACGCAGTATTTT. Amino acids: CASSQDWRGGRSDTQYF.